These T cell receptor beta chains were read from a single sample in a study of T-cell reconstitution after alpha-beta-depleted transplantation in children. Each CDR3 protein gets one entry after TCRdb re-called the PCR reads with MiXCR. The data contain 200,000 to 300,000 distinct CDR3 sequences, 12% of them seen just once; the ten biggest clones take up around 2.5%. This specimen consisted of PBMCs from the stem cell graft donor, obtained from the stem cell graft. The origin of the receptors is a human donor who donated a stem cell graft to a child with acute lymphoblastic leukemia. Each CDR3 is given with its conserved first and last residue. The order of the fields is D gene, J gene, clone size, V gene, CDR3 DNA, CDR3 protein. A D gene is named only where the DNA matches it firmly. Some rows mark clone size as missing; the rest say once, few, many or name a class of expanded clone.

D: TRBD2; J: TRBJ2-1; size: NA; V: TRBV6-2/TRBV6-3; DNA: TGTGCCAGCAGTAGAATGAGCGGGAGGGCCAAGCGTAATTCGAATGAGCAGTTCTTC; CDR3: CASSRMSGRAKRNSNEQFF
D: NA; J: TRBJ2-2; size: many; V: TRBV9; DNA: TGTGCCAGCAGCCGCTCGAGGGGGGAGAACACCGGGGAGCTGTTTTTT; CDR3: CASSRSRGENTGELFF
D: NA; J: TRBJ2-6; size: NA; V: TRBV11-1; DNA: TGTGCCAGCAGCTTCCCCGAGACGAGACAGGTGATCTCTGGGGCCAACGTCCTGACTTTC; CDR3: CASSFPETRQVISGANVLTF
D: TRBD2; J: TRBJ2-2; size: many; V: TRBV7-9; DNA: TGTGCCAGCAGCTTTGGGAGGGACAACACCGGGGAGCTGTTTTTT; CDR3: CASSFGRDNTGELFF
D: NA; J: TRBJ1-1; size: many; V: TRBV20-1; DNA: TGCAGTGCTGACCAGAACACTGAAGCTTTCTTT; CDR3: CSADQNTEAFF
D: NA; J: TRBJ1-5; size: many; V: TRBV28; DNA: TGTGCCAGCAGGGCCGGGACACTCTATAGCAATCAGCCCCAGCATTTT; CDR3: CASRAGTLYSNQPQHF
D: TRBD1; J: TRBJ2-7; size: many; V: TRBV25-1; DNA: TGTGCCAGCAGGGGACAGGGGGCGGCCCACGAGCAGTACTTC; CDR3: CASRGQGAAHEQYF
D: NA; J: TRBJ1-2; size: few; V: TRBV10-2; DNA: TGCGCCAGCAGTGAGCCAAGGGTCAGCAGCCCCTATGGCTACACCTTC; CDR3: CASSEPRVSSPYGYTF
D: TRBD1; J: TRBJ2-3; size: many; V: TRBV4-2; DNA: TGTGCCAGCAGCCAAGACGGGACAGGGAAATTAGATACGCAGTATTTT; CDR3: CASSQDGTGKLDTQYF
D: NA; J: TRBJ1-2; size: many; V: TRBV7-9; DNA: TGTGCCAGCGACCCGGGGCGGATATTTGGCTACACCTTC; CDR3: CASDPGRIFGYTF
D: NA; J: TRBJ2-7; size: NA; V: TRBV5-1; DNA: TGCGCCAGCAGCTTGGGACAGACAAATCGAGAGCAGTACTTC; CDR3: CASSLGQTNREQYF
D: NA; J: TRBJ1-2; size: few; V: TRBV20-1; DNA: TGCAGTGCTAGTCCGGGACCCTCGGTCTATGGCTACACCTTC; CDR3: CSASPGPSVYGYTF
D: TRBD2; J: TRBJ2-3; size: few; V: TRBV20-1; DNA: TGCAGTGCTAGCGGGACTAGCGGGGGGTTATATTACACAGATACGCAGTATTTT; CDR3: CSASGTSGGLYYTDTQYF
D: NA; J: TRBJ1-2; size: many; V: TRBV7-2; DNA: TGTGCCAGCAGTCAGGGACTCGAGGGCTACACCTTC; CDR3: CASSQGLEGYTF
D: NA; J: TRBJ2-1; size: NA; V: TRBV4-2; DNA: TGTGCCATCAGCCCGCAGGGGGAGGAACCTTTCTACAATGAGCAGTTCTTC; CDR3: CAISPQGEEPFYNEQFF
D: NA; J: TRBJ1-1; size: many; V: TRBV5-1; DNA: TGCGCCAGCAGCTCTGGCACGGGAGCTTTCTTT; CDR3: CASSSGTGAFF
D: NA; J: TRBJ2-3; size: NA; V: TRBV12-3/TRBV12-4; DNA: TGTGCCAGCACCTCCACCCCCGGCCCCCTAGCGATAAACCAAGATACGCAGTATTTT; CDR3: CASTSTPGPLAINQDTQYF
D: NA; J: TRBJ2-1; size: many; V: TRBV4-3; DNA: TGCGCCAGCCGGGAGTCTTATTCGGCCTACAATGAGCAGTTCTTC; CDR3: CASRESYSAYNEQFF
D: NA; J: TRBJ1-6; size: many; V: TRBV7-2; DNA: TGTGCCAGCAGCTTAGACCTGGGGTGGAGCTCACCCCTCCACTTT; CDR3: CASSLDLGWSSPLHF
D: NA; J: TRBJ2-7; size: many; V: TRBV4-2; DNA: TGTGCCAGCAGCCAAGATTTACCAAGCGCGAAGGGGAGTCCGTACTTC; CDR3: CASSQDLPSAKGSPYF
D: TRBD1; J: TRBJ2-2; size: few; V: TRBV7-2; DNA: TGTGCCAGCAGCTCGGGACAGGGGGCAGGGACCGGGGAGCTGTTTTTT; CDR3: CASSSGQGAGTGELFF
D: NA; J: TRBJ1-2; size: many; V: TRBV29-1; DNA: TGCAGCGTTGCGGGGTGGGACCGGACTATAGCTAACTATGGCTACACCTTC; CDR3: CSVAGWDRTIANYGYTF
D: NA; J: TRBJ1-1; size: many; V: TRBV28; DNA: TGTGCCAGCAGTTGGGGGCACATGAACACTGAAGCTTTCTTT; CDR3: CASSWGHMNTEAFF
D: NA; J: TRBJ2-1; size: NA; V: TRBV19; DNA: TGTGCCAGTAGTCCCTTTGGGGGCCCGAAGATTTACAATGAGCAGTTCTTC; CDR3: CASSPFGGPKIYNEQFF
D: NA; J: TRBJ2-5; size: many; V: TRBV20-1; DNA: TGCAGTGCTAGAGTTGCGGTAGAAGAGACCCAGTACTTC; CDR3: CSARVAVEETQYF
D: NA; J: TRBJ2-1; size: many; V: TRBV15; DNA: TGTGCCACCAGCTTACAGGGAAAGCCGTTCTTC; CDR3: CATSLQGKPFF
D: TRBD2; J: TRBJ2-5; size: many; V: TRBV6-1; DNA: TGTGCCAGCAGTGAAGCGTTGGGGAGGGTACACCAAGAGACCCAGTACTTC; CDR3: CASSEALGRVHQETQYF
D: NA; J: TRBJ2-7; size: many; V: TRBV28; DNA: TGTGCCAGCAGTTTGCGGGTCCGGACCTACGAGCAGTACTTC; CDR3: CASSLRVRTYEQYF
D: NA; J: TRBJ2-7; size: many; V: TRBV6-6; DNA: TGTGCCAGCAGTTCGACTCCAGGGGTCGAGCAGTACTTC; CDR3: CASSSTPGVEQYF
D: TRBD1; J: TRBJ1-5; size: many; V: TRBV6-1; DNA: TGTGCCAGCCGAGAAGGGACAGGGGCTCAGCCCCAGCATTTT; CDR3: CASREGTGAQPQHF
D: NA; J: TRBJ1-5; size: many; V: TRBV19; DNA: TGTGCCAGTAGTCCTCAGGGTCCTGGAAATCAGCCCCAGCATTTT; CDR3: CASSPQGPGNQPQHF
D: NA; J: TRBJ2-1; size: many; V: TRBV7-9; DNA: TGTGCCAGCAGCTTAGTAAGGGGTGATGAGCAGTTCTTC; CDR3: CASSLVRGDEQFF
D: NA; J: TRBJ1-1; size: many; V: TRBV5-1; DNA: TGCGCCAGCAGCTTAGCTGCAGGGATCCGTGAAGCTTTCTTT; CDR3: CASSLAAGIREAFF
D: NA; J: TRBJ1-2; size: many; V: TRBV7-9; DNA: TGTGCCAGCAGCTTCACAGGGTCGGGCTATGGCTACACCTTC; CDR3: CASSFTGSGYGYTF
D: NA; J: TRBJ1-2; size: many; V: TRBV4-3; DNA: TGCGCCAGCAGCCAAGACAGGACAGCAGACTTCTATGGCTACACCTTC; CDR3: CASSQDRTADFYGYTF
D: NA; J: TRBJ1-6; size: many; V: TRBV28; DNA: TGTGCCAGCAGTTCCTTTTTCAGGGGCCAGTCACCCCTCCACTTT; CDR3: CASSSFFRGQSPLHF
D: TRBD1; J: TRBJ2-1; size: many; V: TRBV5-1; DNA: TGCGCCAGCAGCTGGGACAGGGAGAATGAGCAGTTCTTC; CDR3: CASSWDRENEQFF
D: NA; J: TRBJ2-3; size: many; V: TRBV7-2; DNA: TGTGCCAGCAGACGGACAGATACGCAGTATTTT; CDR3: CASRRTDTQYF
D: NA; J: TRBJ2-1; size: many; V: TRBV4-2; DNA: TGTGCCAGCAGCCAAGAAGACCTCCGGAGGCAGTTCTTC; CDR3: CASSQEDLRRQFF
D: NA; J: TRBJ1-5; size: many; V: TRBV19; DNA: TGTGCCAGTAGTATAGTGGGGATTAGGGATCAGCCCCAGCATTTT; CDR3: CASSIVGIRDQPQHF
D: TRBD1; J: TRBJ2-3; size: many; V: TRBV6-2/TRBV6-3; DNA: TGTGCCAGCACAATACAGGGGGGAAGAGATACGCAGTATTTT; CDR3: CASTIQGGRDTQYF
D: NA; J: TRBJ2-2; size: many; V: TRBV27; DNA: TGTGCCAGCAGTTTCAACGGACCGCCGTGGACCGGGGAGCTGTTTTTT; CDR3: CASSFNGPPWTGELFF
D: NA; J: TRBJ2-1; size: few; V: TRBV6-5; DNA: TGTGCCAGCAGTTCCTATATCTACAATGAGCAGTTCTTC; CDR3: CASSSYIYNEQFF
D: NA; J: TRBJ1-5; size: many; V: TRBV6-1; DNA: TGTGCCAGCAGTGACAGAAGCAATCAGCCCCAGCATTTT; CDR3: CASSDRSNQPQHF
D: NA; J: TRBJ2-2; size: few; V: TRBV5-5; DNA: TGTGCCAGCAGCTTGTTCCAGGGGTCGGCCGGGGAGCTGTTTTTT; CDR3: CASSLFQGSAGELFF
D: NA; J: TRBJ2-3; size: NA; V: TRBV20-1; DNA: TGCAGTGCTAGGGGTTCAGTCACAGATACGCAGTATTTT; CDR3: CSARGSVTDTQYF
D: TRBD1; J: TRBJ1-5; size: many; V: TRBV28; DNA: TGTGCCAGCAGTTTAACAGGGGGCATAAGTCAGCCCCAGCATTTT; CDR3: CASSLTGGISQPQHF